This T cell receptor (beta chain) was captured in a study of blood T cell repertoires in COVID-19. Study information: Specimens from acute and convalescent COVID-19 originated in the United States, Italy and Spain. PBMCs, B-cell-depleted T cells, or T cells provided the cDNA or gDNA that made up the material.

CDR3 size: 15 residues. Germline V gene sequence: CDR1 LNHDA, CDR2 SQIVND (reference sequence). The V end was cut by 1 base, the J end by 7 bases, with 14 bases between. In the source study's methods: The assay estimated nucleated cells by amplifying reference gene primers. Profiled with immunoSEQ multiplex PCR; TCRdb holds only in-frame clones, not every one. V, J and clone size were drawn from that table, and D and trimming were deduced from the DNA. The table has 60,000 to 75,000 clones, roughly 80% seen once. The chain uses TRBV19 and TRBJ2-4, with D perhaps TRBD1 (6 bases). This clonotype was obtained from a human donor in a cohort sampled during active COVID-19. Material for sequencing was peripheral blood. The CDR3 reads CASSIGGRSSNIQYF. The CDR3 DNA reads TGTGCCAGTAGTATAGGGGGGCGAAGTTCCAACATTCAGTACTTC.